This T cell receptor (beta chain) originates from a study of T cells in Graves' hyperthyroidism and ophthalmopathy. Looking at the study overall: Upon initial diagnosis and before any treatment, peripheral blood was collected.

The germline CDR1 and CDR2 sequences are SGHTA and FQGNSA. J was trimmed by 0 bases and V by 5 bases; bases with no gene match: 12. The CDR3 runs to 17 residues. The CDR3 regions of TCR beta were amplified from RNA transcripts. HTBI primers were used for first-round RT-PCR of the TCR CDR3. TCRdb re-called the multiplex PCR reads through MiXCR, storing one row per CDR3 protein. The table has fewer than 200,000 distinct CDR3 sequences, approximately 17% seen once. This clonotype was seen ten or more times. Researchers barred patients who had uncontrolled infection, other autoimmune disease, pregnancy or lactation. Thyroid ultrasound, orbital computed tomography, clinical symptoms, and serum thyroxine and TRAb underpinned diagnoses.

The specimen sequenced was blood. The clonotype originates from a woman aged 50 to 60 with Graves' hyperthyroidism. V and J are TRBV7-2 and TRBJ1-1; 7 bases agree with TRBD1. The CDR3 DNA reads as TGTGCCAGCAGCATACTCAACAGGGGCCATATGAACACTGAAGCTTTCTTT. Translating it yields CASSILNRGHMNTEAFF.